One TCR beta chain is described in this entry. This sample was included in a study of T cell changes during pregnancy in multiple sclerosis. TCRdb's table, derived via immunoSEQ multiplex PCR, lists solely in-frame clones and lacks some. Here the sample spans 58,000 or so clones, approximately 86% being singletons. This specimen was CD4+ T cells from peripheral blood mononuclear cells, taken in the third trimester of pregnancy. This clonotype was obtained from a female donor with multiple sclerosis, enrolled in a pregnancy study.

The CDR3 region has the DNA TGCAGCGTTGAATCCCTAACTAGCGGGGGGGGAACAGATACGCAGTATTTT. Translation gives CSVESLTSGGGTDTQYF. The gene calls are TRBV29-1 and TRBJ2-3; the match to TRBD2 covers 13 bases. From germline, CDR1 is SQVTM and CDR2 ANQGSEA. The CDR3 covers 17 residues. The V gene end was trimmed by 2 bases and the J gene end by 3 bases; junction bases not matched to a gene: 8.